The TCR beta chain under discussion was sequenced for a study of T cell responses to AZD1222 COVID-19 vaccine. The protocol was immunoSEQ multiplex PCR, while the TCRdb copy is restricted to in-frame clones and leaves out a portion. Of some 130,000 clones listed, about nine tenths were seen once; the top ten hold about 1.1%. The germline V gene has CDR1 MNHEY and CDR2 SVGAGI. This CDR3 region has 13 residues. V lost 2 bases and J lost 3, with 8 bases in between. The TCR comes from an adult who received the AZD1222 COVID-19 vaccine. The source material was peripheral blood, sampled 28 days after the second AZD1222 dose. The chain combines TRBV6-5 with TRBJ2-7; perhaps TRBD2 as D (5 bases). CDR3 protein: CASSYVRDYEQYF. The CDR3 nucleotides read TGTGCCAGCAGTTACGTGAGGGACTACGAGCAGTACTTC.